This TCR beta chain was recovered during a study of T cell repertoires in cytomegalovirus infection. The wider study: Matching HLA type, along with CMV infection, was indicated by public TCR beta signatures. Whole-study results and caveats: Using cumulative public TCR beta family frequency, the authors identified those who carried CMV together with the relevant HLA.

Turning to this clonotype: Its antigen is as yet unknown.

TCRdb reprocessed the reads with MiXCR, giving one entry per CDR3 protein. The data show fewer than 900,000 distinct CDR3 sequences, 25% to 30% seen once. V shed 0 bases and J shed 4 bases, with 12 bases lying between them. The germline V gene encodes CDR1 MNHNY and CDR2 SVGAGI (reference sequence). The length of the CDR3 is 16 residues. V is TRBV6-6 and J is TRBJ2-2, with D unresolved. The origin of this receptor is a human donor in good health (CMV status not recorded). Some clones in this sample may be carry-over from other donors' samples. This specimen consisted of cultured CD8+ T cells from PBMCs, obtained from culture after CMV antigen stimulation. Written as DNA, the CDR3 is TGTGCCAGCAGTTACTCGCCAACCTTAGTCACCGGGGAGCTGTTTTTT. Its translation: CASSYSPTLVTGELFF.